A selection of T cell receptor beta chains follows, all from one sample in a study of cytomegalovirus exposure and HLA in healthy donors. The data were produced by immunoSEQ multiplex PCR, yet TCRdb's version contains in-frame clones alone and is incomplete. The profile shows 130,000 to 150,000 clones, roughly four fifths of them singletons. Specimen: PBMCs. The origin of the receptors is a woman aged 45-65 years in good health and CMV-seronegative. Both conserved end residues are part of each CDR3. D genes are given only for firm matches. Not every row has a clone size; where given, it reads once, few, many or a size class.

abundance,v_gene,j_gene,d_gene,CDR3nt,CDR3aa
once,TRBV5-6,TRBJ2-5,NA,TGTGCCAGCAGCTGGGGGGACAGTATCCAGAAGCAGACCCAGTACTTC,CASSWGDSIQKQTQYF
NA,TRBV11-2,TRBJ2-1,NA,TGTGCCAGCAGCTTCGGCGGGATGAAGTTCTTC,CASSFGGMKFF
NA,TRBV7-8,TRBJ2-1,TRBD2,TGTGCCAGCAGCCGGAGCGGGGCCCCCTACAATGAGCAGTTCTTC,CASSRSGAPYNEQFF
NA,TRBV4-2,TRBJ1-5,NA,TGTGCCAGCAGCTTAACCTCGACAGCTTATCAGCCCCAGCATTTT,CASSLTSTAYQPQHF
NA,TRBV4-2,TRBJ2-1,TRBD2,TGTGCCAGCAGCCAAGTAGCTAGCGGGGGAAATGAGCAGTTCTTC,CASSQVASGGNEQFF
few,TRBV6-1,TRBJ1-1,TRBD1,TGTGCCAGCTTGGACAGGTCAGGGAGCACTGAAGCTTTCTTT,CASLDRSGSTEAFF
NA,TRBV11-3,TRBJ2-5,NA,TGTGCCAGCAGCCTTACCCACGGGGTACTGTACTTC,CASSLTHGVLYF
NA,TRBV18,TRBJ2-7,NA,TGTGCCAGCTCACCACGGGCAGGGGATACCTACGAGCAGTACTTC,CASSPRAGDTYEQYF
NA,TRBV5-4,TRBJ2-7,NA,TGTGCCAGCAGCTTCTCAGAGGGGGCCTACGAGCAGTACTTC,CASSFSEGAYEQYF
NA,TRBV19,TRBJ1-2,TRBD1,TGTGCCGCACGCAGCGACAGGGTGAGCTATGGCTACACCTTC,CAARSDRVSYGYTF
once,TRBV27,TRBJ1-2,TRBD1,TGTGCCAGCAGTTCAGACAGGGAGGTTAGCTATGGCTACACCTTC,CASSSDREVSYGYTF
NA,TRBV11-1,TRBJ1-1,NA,TGTGCCAGCAGCTTAGACGGCGGCGCAGCGAACACTGAAGCTTTCTTT,CASSLDGGAANTEAFF
NA,TRBV7-2,TRBJ1-1,NA,TGTGCCAGCAGCTTACGGGCCCCGGGGGGCTCTGAAGCTTTCTTT,CASSLRAPGGSEAFF
NA,TRBV2,TRBJ2-5,NA,TGTGCCAGCAGTGTTGAGGCGGGGGCGCAAGAGACCCAGTACTTC,CASSVEAGAQETQYF
NA,TRBV27,TRBJ1-1,NA,TGTGCCAGCAGGCCCAGACAGCTTCTCCGCACTGAAGCTTTCTTT,CASRPRQLLRTEAFF
NA,TRBV10-3,TRBJ2-7,NA,TGTGCCATCAGTGCGAACGGGGAACGCTCCTACGAGCAGTACTTC,CAISANGERSYEQYF
NA,TRBV6-5,TRBJ1-6,TRBD1,TGTGCCAGCAGTTACTCGGGCGGGACAGATAATTCACCCCTCCACTTT,CASSYSGGTDNSPLHF
NA,TRBV2,TRBJ1-2,TRBD1,TGTGCCAGCAGTGGACAGGGGGGTGGCTACACCTTC,CASSGQGGGYTF
NA,TRBV5-5,TRBJ1-5,TRBD1,TGTGCCAGCAGTCCCGGGACAGGGTATCAGCCCCAGCATTTT,CASSPGTGYQPQHF
NA,TRBV7-2,TRBJ2-1,TRBD2,TGTGCCAGCAGCTTAGCGCCAAGGACTAGCTCCCACAATGAGCAGTTCTTC,CASSLAPRTSSHNEQFF
NA,TRBV15,TRBJ1-3,NA,TGTGCCACCAGCAGAGATCACTCTGGAAACACCATATATTTT,CATSRDHSGNTIYF
once,TRBV5-4,TRBJ1-2,TRBD1,TGTGCCAGCAGCTCTAGCACAGGGGGCTTCTATGGCTACACCTTC,CASSSSTGGFYGYTF
once,TRBV4-1,TRBJ2-4,TRBD1,TGCGCCAGCAGCCGCCTGGGACAGGGGATTCAGTACTTC,CASSRLGQGIQYF
NA,TRBV7-6,TRBJ1-1,TRBD1,TGTGCCAGCAGCCTCACAGGGGGAGGGAACACTGAAGCTTTCTTT,CASSLTGGGNTEAFF
NA,TRBV7-2,TRBJ2-1,NA,TGTGCCAGCAGCTTGTCGGTAGCGAGCTCCTACAATGAGCAGTTCTTC,CASSLSVASSYNEQFF
NA,TRBV27,TRBJ2-6,NA,TGTGCCAGCAGTTTATCGGTGGCTTACTCTGGGGCCAACGTCCTGACTTTC,CASSLSVAYSGANVLTF
NA,TRBV19,TRBJ1-6,NA,TGTGCCAGTACCTCCCTCAGGGTTGTCGATTCACCCCTCCACTTT,CASTSLRVVDSPLHF
NA,TRBV7-2,TRBJ2-3,NA,TGTGCCAGCAGCTTACAACGGGCAGATACGCAGTATTTT,CASSLQRADTQYF
few,TRBV4-3,TRBJ2-4,TRBD1,TGCGCCAGCAGCCCCGGGACAGGGTTAAACATTCAGTACTTC,CASSPGTGLNIQYF